The subject of this entry is one TCR beta chain. These data originate in a study of CD8 T cells in Susac syndrome. An input of roughly 0.45 to 1 ug of RNA was subjected to reverse transcription using random hexamers. TCRdb reanalysed the immunoSEQ multiplex PCR reads using MiXCR and keeps one entry per CDR3 protein. The sample contains 100,000 to 150,000 distinct CDR3 sequences, 90% to 95% of which appear only once. From blood CD8+ and CD4+ T cells, the TCR beta chain was sequenced. The V gene's germline CDR1 is WSHSY and CDR2 SAAADI. The CDR3 spans 13 residues. Trimming cost V 2 bases and J 4 bases, with 6 bases left between them.

The chain carries TRBV10-2 and TRBJ2-1; no reliable D call. The sample taken for sequencing was CD4+ T cells from PBMCs. This TCR derives from a human donor in good health. The CDR3 DNA follows: TGCGCCAGCAGTGAGGGGCCGTACAATGAGCAGTTCTTC. Translating it yields CASSEGPYNEQFF.